The present T cell receptor (beta chain) was sequenced within a study of blood T cells in healthy people across ages. The use of a sample-barcoded 5' primer and a J-beta primer mix characterized a second PCR of about 7 to 12 cycles. From each sample, at least 2.5 million paired-end reads containing CDR3 were obtained. TCRdb re-analysed the 5' RACE reads in MiXCR, keeping a single row per CDR3 protein. The data hold 550,000 to 650,000 distinct CDR3 sequences, with around 27% observed a single time. The sample holds a few counts of this clonotype. These records were also assigned to another study, of T cells of mothers and their children. As that study records: Nine systemically healthy Caucasian donors: three mothers, six children. Slightly, though not significantly, more overlap was seen in related than in unrelated mother-child pairs.

This receptor was identified in a boy aged 2 to 10 in good health. Material: blood.

CDR3 DNA: TGTGCCAGCTTACAGGGGTCTACGCAGTATTTT. Its translation: CASLQGSTQYF. The chain links TRBV18 to TRBJ2-3; 7 bases agree with TRBD1. Per germline, CDR1 KGHSH and CDR2 LQKENI. The CDR3 has 11 residues. The trim removed 7 bases at V and 8 bases at J, leaving 3 bases unmatched.